This TCR beta chain was profiled in a study of breast tumors, draining lymph nodes, adjacent tissues. Study-wide results and caveats: The data were judged consistent with most tumor T cells coming from lymph node and expanding in tumor. Compared with basal-like, luminal-like tumors shared significantly more repertoire with nontumor tissue. Tumor TCR diversity was below lymph nodes but above nontumor tissue.

The lymph nodes were axillary draining lymph nodes from breast cancer patients. Notes on this clonotype: The antigen is undetermined.

The length of the CDR3 is 15 residues. The germline gives CDR1 MDHEN, CDR2 SYDVKM. TCRdb re-called the multiplex PCR reads with MiXCR, one entry per CDR3 protein. The top ten clones hold around 2.7% of a sample with some 150,000 distinct CDR3 sequences, about a fifth of them seen once. The sample comprised axillary lymph node tissue. The receptor's source is a female donor with breast cancer. Some clones in this sample may be carry-over from other donors' samples. V usage is TRBV28 and J usage is TRBJ2-6; 9 bases map to TRBD1. CDR3 coding DNA: TGTGCAGCCGGGACAGGGCGCTCTGGGGCCAACGTCCTGACTTTC. This encodes CAAGTGRSGANVLTF. The full variable domain, rest sourced from reference TRBV28 and TRBJ2-6, is DVKVTQSSRYLVKRTGEKVFLECVQDMDHENMFWYRQDPGLGLRLIYFSYDVKMKEKGDIPEGYSVSREKKERFSLILESASTNQTSMYLCAAGTGRSGANVLTFGAGSRLTVL.